The present entry profiles one T cell receptor (beta chain) with its context. Its antigen is currently not known. The input lacks base qualities; no much larger clone sits a single base away. TCRbeta CDR3 regions were amplified from genomic DNA by means of the immunoSEQ Assay, a bias-controlled multiplex PCR. Regarding the original processing steps: The number of nucleated cells in each sample was estimated from the amplification of reference gene primers within the assay. Sequence reads were collapsed and filtered to measure the absolute abundance of every unique TCRbeta CDR3 rearrangement. Productive Simpson clonality was computed per sample as the square root of Simpson's diversity index over productive rearrangements. The source is immuneACCESS, and TCRdb retained only in-frame sequences with V and J called. Part of the clones is not carried over; for the studies checked, unresolved V genes explain less than half of this, and the remainder is unexplained. The V and J calls and the clone size are those of that table, but D and trimming were determined from the DNA. Present in this sample are hundreds of thousands of clones, roughly 90% of which were seen just once. The ten largest clones add up to roughly 2.6% of the sample.

The sample originates from a study of blood T cell repertoires in COVID-19 (TCRdb year 2020). About the study as a whole: Samples from collaborators originated in the United States, Italy and Spain and spanned both the acute and convalescent phases of COVID-19. The prospective study material was composed of cDNA or gDNA derived from T cells, B-cell-depleted T cells, or PBMCs. Subjects who had been exposed to COVID-19, were actively infected with it, or had recovered from it provided the deeply sampled blood TCRbeta repertoires that made up the dataset. The repertoires were made available in a free public database intended to serve as a resource for research on the immune response to SARS-CoV-2. The samples were drawn from the first 160 participants of the ongoing ImmuneRACE study and from 1,200 or so subjects provided by 6 global collaborators. Nearly every sample came with metadata listing a de-identified subject ID, COVID-19 status, age in years and sex. Where available, HLA class I and class II types were obtained from metadata supplied by the sample provider rather than from assay-based typing.

The germline V gene encodes CDR1 SGHRS and CDR2 YFSETQ. The CDR3 has 13 amino acids, counting the end cysteine and phenylalanine. The DNA shown is the 39-base CDR3, in frame from base 1. At the junction V is shortened by 4 bases and J by 10 bases, with 15 bases in between. Enrolling through a virtual design, the prospective study's participants ranged in age from roughly 18 to 89 years and lived across 20 to 25 United States geographic areas. Cohort assignment in the prospective study relied on participant-reported clinical history from a screening survey and a study questionnaire. Recovered participants in ImmuneRACE Cohort 3 were defined as having two consecutive negative NP/OP PCR tests, clearance from a healthcare professional, or resolution of symptoms. Mobile phlebotomists in the prospective study collected whole blood, serum and a nasopharyngeal or oropharyngeal swab from every participant. Over a roughly 2-month period, participants in the prospective study had the option of providing additional blood draws and questionnaires. Before DNA extraction, prospective study blood samples were shipped either frozen or at room temperature.

General findings and caveats noted by the study authors: The quantity of clinical and demographic metadata differed by source and by participant and was supplied without curation.

Material for sequencing was PBMCs or T cells enriched from blood (not recorded which). This clonotype originated in a man between 60 and 75 years old who had recovered from COVID-19. In this chain, TRBV5-1 is recombined with TRBJ2-1, with no D gene named confidently. The CDR3 region has the sequence CASSITLVGEQFF. The DNA is TGCGCCAGCAGCATCACTCTAGTCGGCGAGCAGTTCTTC.